This T cell receptor beta chain was sequenced in a study of Graves' ophthalmopathy and Graves' hyperthyroidism. Regarding the study as a whole: Blood also held most thyroid clonotypes expanded above 0.001 frequency. The model's ophthalmopathy progression predictions had more than 55% sensitivity and less than 85% specificity.

In its sample, this clonotype was seen many times. The target antigen is unknown. Transcripts of RNA were the source for amplifying TCR beta CDR3 regions. HTBI primers primed a first-round RT-PCR, and a second-round multiplex PCR followed. MiXCR was run by TCRdb on the multiplex PCR reads, yielding one entry per CDR3 protein. The sample carries fewer than 650,000 distinct CDR3 sequences, 20% to 25% recorded once. Sequenced: peripheral blood. This clonotype was sampled from a woman aged 18-30 years with stable Graves' hyperthyroidism. Some clones in this sample may be carry-over from other donors' samples.

In nucleotides, the CDR3 is TGTGCCAGCAGCTTGGGGGGGGACAGGGCTTCCCAGTACTTC. This codes for CASSLGGDRASQYF. The genes are TRBV7-3 and TRBJ2-5; 9 bases are a match to TRBD1. V shed 3 bases, J shed 9 bases, and the junction held 8 bases outside the gene matches. This CDR3 has 14 amino acids. In germline, CDR1 is SGHTA, CDR2 FQGTGA.